This TCR beta chain emerged from a study of shared clonotypes between healthy human individuals. Generated by immunoSEQ multiplex PCR, the TCRdb table keeps only in-frame clones and is missing some. This repertoire shows 650,000 to 750,000 clones, more than 70% found once; its top ten account for roughly 1.8%. The receptor was isolated from a woman aged 30 to 39 in good health. Sequences were obtained from memory CD4+ T cells sorted from blood. Subset meaning: CD45RA-negative fraction.

CDR3 DNA sequence: TGTGCCAGCAGCTCTAGCGGGCTCAGCACAGATACGCAGTATTTT. Residues: CASSSSGLSTDTQYF. The gene calls are TRBV5-4 and TRBJ2-3; TRBD2 agrees at 8 bases. Looked up from germline, CDR1 is SGHNT and CDR2 is YYREEE (reference sequence). V shed 3 bases and J 0 bases; nucleotides not matched to a gene: 3. CDR3 length: 15 amino acids.